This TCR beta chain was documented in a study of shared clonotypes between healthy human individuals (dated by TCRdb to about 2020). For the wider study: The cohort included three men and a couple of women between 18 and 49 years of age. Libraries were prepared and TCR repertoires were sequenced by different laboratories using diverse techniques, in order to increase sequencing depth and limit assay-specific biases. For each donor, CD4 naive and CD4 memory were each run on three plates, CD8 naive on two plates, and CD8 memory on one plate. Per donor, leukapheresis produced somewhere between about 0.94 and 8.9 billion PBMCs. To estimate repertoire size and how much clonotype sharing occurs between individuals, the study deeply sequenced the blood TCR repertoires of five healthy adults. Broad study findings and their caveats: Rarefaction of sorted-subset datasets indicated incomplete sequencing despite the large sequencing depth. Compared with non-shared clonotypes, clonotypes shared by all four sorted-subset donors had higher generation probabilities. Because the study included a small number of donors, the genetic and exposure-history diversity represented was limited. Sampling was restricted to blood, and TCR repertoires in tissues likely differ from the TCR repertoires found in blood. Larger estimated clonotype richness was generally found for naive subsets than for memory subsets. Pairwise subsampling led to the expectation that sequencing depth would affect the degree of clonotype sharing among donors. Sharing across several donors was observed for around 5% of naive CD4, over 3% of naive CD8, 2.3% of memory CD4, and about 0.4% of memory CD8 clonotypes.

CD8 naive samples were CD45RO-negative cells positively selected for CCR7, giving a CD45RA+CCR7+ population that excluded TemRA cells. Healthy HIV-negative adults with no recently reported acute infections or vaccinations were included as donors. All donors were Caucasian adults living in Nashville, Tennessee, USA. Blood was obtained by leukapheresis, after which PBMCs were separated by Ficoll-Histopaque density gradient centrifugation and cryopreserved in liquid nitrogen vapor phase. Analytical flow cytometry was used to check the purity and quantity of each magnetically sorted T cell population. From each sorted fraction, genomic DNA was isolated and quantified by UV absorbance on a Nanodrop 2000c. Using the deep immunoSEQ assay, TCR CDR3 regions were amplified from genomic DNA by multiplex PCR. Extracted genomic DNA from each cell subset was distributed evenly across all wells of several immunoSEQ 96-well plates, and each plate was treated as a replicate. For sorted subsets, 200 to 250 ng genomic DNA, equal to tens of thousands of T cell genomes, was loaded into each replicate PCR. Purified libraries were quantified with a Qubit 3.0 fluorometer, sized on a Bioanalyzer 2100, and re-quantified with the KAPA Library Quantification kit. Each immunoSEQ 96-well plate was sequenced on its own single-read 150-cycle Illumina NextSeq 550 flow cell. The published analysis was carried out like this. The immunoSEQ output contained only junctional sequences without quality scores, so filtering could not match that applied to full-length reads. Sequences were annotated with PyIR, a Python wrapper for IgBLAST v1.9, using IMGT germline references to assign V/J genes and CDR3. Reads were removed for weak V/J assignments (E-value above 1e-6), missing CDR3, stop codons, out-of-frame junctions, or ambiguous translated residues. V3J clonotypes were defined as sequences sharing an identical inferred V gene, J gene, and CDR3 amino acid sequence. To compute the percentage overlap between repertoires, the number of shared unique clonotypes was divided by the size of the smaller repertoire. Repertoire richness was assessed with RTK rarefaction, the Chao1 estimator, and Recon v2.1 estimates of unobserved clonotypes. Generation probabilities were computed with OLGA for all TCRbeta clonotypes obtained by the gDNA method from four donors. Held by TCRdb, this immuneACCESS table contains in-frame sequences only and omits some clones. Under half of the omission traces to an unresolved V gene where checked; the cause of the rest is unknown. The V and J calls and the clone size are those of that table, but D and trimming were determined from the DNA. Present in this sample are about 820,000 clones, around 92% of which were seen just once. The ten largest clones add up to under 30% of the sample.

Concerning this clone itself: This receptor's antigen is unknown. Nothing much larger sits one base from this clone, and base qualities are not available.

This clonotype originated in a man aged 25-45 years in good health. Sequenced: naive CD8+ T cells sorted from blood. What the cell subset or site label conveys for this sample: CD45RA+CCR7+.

The sequenced DNA: TGTGCCAGCAGTTACCAACTCGGAGGGGCCTACGAGCAGTACTTC. Its translation is CASSYQLGGAYEQYF. The rearrangement combines TRBV6-6 with TRBJ2-7, and TRBD2 may be the D gene, going by 6 matching bases. In the germline V gene (reference sequence), CDR1 corresponds to MNHNY and CDR2 to SVGAGI. Its CDR3 holds 15 amino acids, cysteine through phenylalanine. Only the CDR3 part of the read is kept: 45 bases, read in frame from the first base. V is reduced by 2 bases and J by 2 bases, leaving a spacing of 13 bases between them.